The clone carrying this TCR beta chain occurred once. This sample was taken from a study of T cell responses to AZD1222 COVID-19 vaccine. The J segment lost 0 bases and the V segment lost 4 bases, leaving 5 bases of the junction unmatched. Germline V lookup: CDR1 MGHRA, CDR2 YSYEKL. This CDR3 has 15 amino acids. This table comes from immunoSEQ multiplex PCR, and its TCRdb copy is limited to in-frame clones, with some not included. The sample consists of 90,000 to 100,000 clones, 70% to 90% of them appearing once. This receptor was obtained from an adult in good health. The genes are TRBV4-1 and TRBJ2-7, with 8 bases that match TRBD1. The source material was peripheral blood, sampled on day 0 of AZD1222 vaccination. DNA for the CDR3: TGCGCCAGCAGCCCGGCAGGGGGCCCCTCCTACGAGCAGTACTTC. It codes for CASSPAGGPSYEQYF.